Below, 24 T cell receptor beta chains from the same sample are listed, as sequenced in a study of blood T cell repertoires in COVID-19. This table comes from immunoSEQ multiplex PCR, and its TCRdb copy is limited to in-frame clones, with some not included. The table includes about 83,000 clones, around 90% detected once. Material for sequencing was peripheral blood. These receptor sequences come from an elderly man with active or convalescent COVID-19.

DNA for the CDR3: TGCGCCAGCAGCTTGGCCGGGGAGAACTATGGCTACACCTTC. Translated: CASSLAGENYGYTF. This chain connects TRBV5-1 to TRBJ1-2, with unresolved D. There are 14 residues in the CDR3. V was pared by 0 bases and J by 2 bases, with 8 bases between. The germline V gene encodes CDR1 SGHRS and CDR2 YFSETQ.

This clone was recorded only once. The chain is built from TRBV3-1 (or the pseudogene TRBV3-2) and TRBJ2-3; 8 bases agree with TRBD2. After removal of 4 bases from V and 3 bases from J, the junction contained 9 bases not matched to a gene. Looked up from germline, CDR1 is LGHDT and CDR2 is YNNKEL (reference sequence). The CDR3 totals 16 residues. The CDR3 coding sequence is TGTGCCAGCAGCCCCCCCCGGGGGGGCTGGACAGATACGCAGTATTTT. Translated, it gives CASSPPRGGWTDTQYF.

This clone occurred once. V is TRBV5-1 and J is TRBJ1-1; 7 nucleotides match TRBD1. J gave up 7 bases and V 3 bases, and 9 bases lay outside the gene matches. The CDR3 covers 14 residues. CDR1 is SGHRS, CDR2 YFSETQ, per germline. The CDR3 nucleotides read TGCGCCAGCAGCTCGGACGGACAGGCCGTTGAAGCTTTCTTT. Amino acids: CASSSDGQAVEAFF.

The V gene is TRBV20-1, the J gene TRBJ1-1, with D hard to call. The CDR3 consists of 13 residues. Between the trimmed V and J ends, which lost 3 bases and 3 bases, there was a span of 11 bases. Germline V gene lookup returns CDR1 DFQATT and CDR2 SNEGSKA (reference sequence). CDR3 residues: CSASAHEDTEAFF. CDR3 bases: TGCAGTGCTAGTGCCCATGAGGACACTGAAGCTTTCTTT.

J is TRBJ2-2 and V is TRBV5-4, with 9 bases that match TRBD2. The V gene end was trimmed by 4 bases and the J gene end by 5 bases; junction bases not matched to a gene: 6. The CDR3 has 15 amino acids. CDR1 SGHNT and CDR2 YYREEE come from the germline V gene (reference sequence). CDR3 residues: CASSLGTSKTGELFF. The CDR3 DNA reads as TGTGCCAGCAGCCTTGGGACTAGCAAGACCGGGGAGCTGTTTTTT.

The sample holds a few counts of this clone. V and J are TRBV30 and TRBJ1-2; TRBD1 is a possible D gene (6 bases). V lost 1 base and J lost 4, with 19 bases in between. CDR1 GTSNPN and CDR2 SVGIG come from the germline V gene (reference sequence). The CDR3 length is 16 residues. The CDR3 region is CAWSAGGRGRGYGYTF. The CDR3 nucleotides read TGTGCCTGGAGTGCTGGAGGACGCGGCAGGGGCTATGGCTACACCTTC.

This chain uses TRBV5-6 with TRBJ2-3, with 7 positions matching TRBD2. Trimming took 1 base from V and 2 from J; bases not matched to a gene: 4. This CDR3 region has 15 residues. Germline V gives CDR1 SGHDT, CDR2 YYEEEE. CDR3 amino acids: CASSLRLADTDTQYF. CDR3 bases: TGTGCCAGCAGCTTGAGGCTAGCGGACACAGATACGCAGTATTTT.

The rearrangement links TRBV3-1 (or the pseudogene TRBV3-2) to TRBJ1-3; TRBD1 is a possible D gene (5 bases). V dropped 3 bases and J dropped 0 bases, with 9 bases sitting between them. The CDR3 runs to 15 residues. From germline, CDR1 is LGHDT and CDR2 YNNKEL (reference sequence). The chain's CDR3 is CASSHQGYSGNTIYF. The CDR3 DNA reads as TGTGCCAGCAGCCACCAGGGTTACTCTGGAAACACCATATATTTT.

V usage is TRBV10-2 and J usage is TRBJ1-5; 8 bases match TRBD1. The V gene end was trimmed by 2 bases and the J gene end by 7 bases; junction bases not matched to a gene: 7. This CDR3 is built from 15 residues. Germline V gene lookup returns CDR1 WSHSY and CDR2 SAAADI. CDR3 amino acids: CASSETSGGWQPQHF. CDR3 in DNA: TGCGCCAGCAGTGAGACTTCAGGGGGCTGGCAGCCCCAGCATTTT.

This CDR3 reads CASSLGPSTGETQYF. CDR3 in DNA: TGTGCCAGCAGCTTAGGCCCTTCAACGGGAGAGACCCAGTACTTC. This chain links TRBV13 with TRBJ2-5, with D uncertain. Trimming shortened V by 0 bases and J by 4 bases, and 12 bases separated the two germline ends. Germline V gene sequence: CDR1 PRHDT, CDR2 FYEKMQ (reference sequence). The CDR3 is 15 residues long.

This clone showed up just a few times. The chain uses TRBV7-2 and TRBJ2-5; D is possibly TRBD2 (6 bases). The CDR3 sequence is 14 residues long. Trimming took 5 bases from V and 4 from J, leaving 14 bases between them. Germline CDR1 SGHTA, CDR2 FQGNSA. CDR3 bases: TGTGCCAGCAGCAACCTCGGGGGTAGAGAGACCCAGTACTTC. This gives the protein CASSNLGGRETQYF.

This chain uses TRBV7-8 with TRBJ1-5, with D unresolved. Trimming stripped 3 bases from V and 10 bases from J, with 19 bases between. From germline, CDR1 is SGHVS and CDR2 FQNEAQ. This CDR3 contains 15 residues. The CDR3 region has the DNA TGTGCCAGCAGCTTTGATGCAGCGGCCTCCACACCCCAGCATTTT. This sequence encodes CASSFDAAASTPQHF.

The chain has TRBV5-4 and TRBJ2-1, with TRBD2 matching over 7 bases. V trimming: 0 bases; J trimming: 5 bases; junction bases outside the gene matches: 8. The CDR3 loop spans 16 amino acids. Germline assignment: CDR1 SGHNT and CDR2 YYREEE (reference sequence). CDR3 protein: CASSLARGRTHNEQFF. The CDR3 DNA follows: TGTGCCAGCAGCTTGGCCCGCGGGAGAACCCACAATGAGCAGTTCTTC.

This chain connects TRBV29-1 to TRBJ1-4; maybe TRBD1 (5 bases). The length of the CDR3 is 12 residues. V was pared by 3 bases and J by 5 bases, with 7 bases between. The germline V gene encodes CDR1 SQVTM and CDR2 ANQGSEA. In DNA form, the CDR3 reads TGCAGCGTTGACCGGGGGAATGAAAAACTGTTTTTT. It yields the protein CSVDRGNEKLFF.

Here the CDR3 DNA reads TGCAGCGTGGCCGGGACAGCGGCAGATACGCAGTATTTT. The encoded protein is CSVAGTAADTQYF. The V call is TRBV29-1, the J call TRBJ2-3; 7 nucleotides align to TRBD1. Unmatched junction bases numbered 7, after V lost 6 bases and J lost 4 bases. CDR1 is SQVTM and CDR2 is ANQGSEA in the germline V gene. The CDR3 sequence is 13 residues long.

This chain joins TRBV18 and TRBJ2-7; 7 bases are shared with TRBD1. The CDR3 has 12 residues. Germline V lookup: CDR1 KGHSH, CDR2 LQKENI. After removal of 4 bases from V and 3 bases from J, the junction contained 0 bases not matched to a gene. The CDR3 bases are TGTGCCAGCTCACGGGACAGCTACGAGCAGTACGTC. Its protein is CASSRDSYEQYV.

CDR3 sequence: CASSAREQYV. The CDR3 bases are TGTGCCAGCAGTGCCCGGGAGCAGTACGTC. The chain is built from TRBV28 and TRBJ2-7, with unresolved D. Germline CDR1 and CDR2: MDHEN and SYDVKM. This CDR3 is 10 amino acids long. The V gene lost 5 bases and the J gene lost 7 bases, with 6 bases spanning the gap.

V and J are TRBV11-2 and TRBJ2-1; the D is unclear. Germline values: CDR1 SGHAT, CDR2 FQNNGV. The CDR3 has 12 residues. Trimming took off 4 bases at V and 4 bases at J, with 5 bases between the two ends. CDR3 coding DNA: TGTGCCAGCAGCTCTCAGTACAATGAGCAGTTCTTC. Its protein is CASSSQYNEQFF.

V and J are TRBV2 and TRBJ1-1; D is unclear. The length of the CDR3 is 14 residues. Germline CDR1 and CDR2: SNHLY and FYNNEI. Deletions cut 1 base from V and 0 bases from J, with 6 bases between. The CDR3 here is CASSEGGMNTEAFF. The CDR3 DNA is TGTGCCAGCAGTGAAGGTGGCATGAACACTGAAGCTTTCTTT.

The chain employs TRBV6-4 and TRBJ1-6, with D possibly being TRBD1 (6 bases). CDR3 length equals 15 residues. The germline V gene has CDR1 MRHNA and CDR2 SNTAGT. Trimming removed 6 bases at V and 10 bases at J, with 19 bases between. The CDR3 DNA sequence: TGTGCCAGCAGCTTAGGAACAGGGTCTGTATCACCCCTCCACTTT. This sequence encodes CASSLGTGSVSPLHF.

This chain uses TRBV6-5 with TRBJ1-1; no firm D call. V gave up 2 bases and J gave up 0 bases, with 13 bases separating them. Per germline, CDR1 MNHEY and CDR2 SVGAGI. This CDR3 has 16 residues. CDR3 protein: CASSYNFGVMNTEAFF. CDR3 coding DNA: TGTGCCAGCAGTTACAATTTCGGGGTTATGAACACTGAAGCTTTCTTT.

V and J are TRBV9 and TRBJ2-1; 7 nucleotides align to TRBD1. Germline lookup yields CDR1 SGDLS and CDR2 YYNGEE. The CDR3 has 15 amino acids. V lost 4 bases, J lost 4 bases, and 8 bases stayed unmatched. The CDR3 region is CASSTSGTEYNEQFF. The CDR3 nucleotides are TGTGCCAGCAGCACGTCCGGGACAGAATACAATGAGCAGTTCTTC.

This sequence joins TRBV9 and TRBJ2-2; possible D gene TRBD1, 5 bases. Trimming left V 0 bases short and J 4 bases short, with 10 bases between. There are 15 residues in the CDR3. The germline CDR1 and CDR2 sequences are SGDLS and YYNGEE. CDR3 loop: CASSVAGHTTGELFF. CDR3 DNA: TGTGCCAGCAGCGTAGCAGGGCACACCACCGGGGAGCTGTTTTTT.

The V call is TRBV7-9, the J call TRBJ2-1, with D possibly matching TRBD2 (6 bases). Germline CDR1 and CDR2: SEHNR and FQNEAQ (reference sequence). V lost 3 bases and J 7 bases, leaving 13 bases between the germline ends. The CDR3 is 14 residues long. The CDR3 bases are TGTGCCAGCAGCTTTGGGGGGAGAGGAAATGAGCAGTTCTTC. This gives the protein CASSFGGRGNEQFF. Looking up the rest from reference TRBV7-9 and TRBJ2-1 gives the full variable domain: DTGVSQNPRHKITKRGQNVTFRCDPISEHNRLYWYRQTLGQGPEFLTYFQNEAQLEKSRLLSDRFSAERPKGSFSTLEIQRTEQGDSAMYLCASSFGGRGNEQFFGPGTRLTVL.